The sequence of this TCR beta chain was determined in a study of blood T cells in healthy people across ages. At the level of the study: About one barcoded TCR beta cDNA was captured per two T cells. General study points: There were more naive CD4+ cells and higher diversity in long-lived donors than in aged donors. Estimates based on one million T cells were treated as lower bounds.

Next came a second PCR, run for 7 to 11 cycles, which used a sample-barcoded 5' primer along with a J-beta primer mix. TCRdb processed the 5' RACE reads anew with MiXCR; each CDR3 protein has one entry. The sample comprises over a million distinct CDR3 sequences, about 40% of which are singletons, and roughly 7.9% rests with the top ten. This clonotype was counted only a few times. What it binds is not known. Germline V gene data show CDR1 as MNHEY and CDR2 as SMNVEV (reference sequence). Trimming took 4 bases from V and 13 from J, leaving 17 bases between them. The CDR3 has 13 amino acids. This chain connects TRBV27 to TRBJ2-4; D uncertain. Material: blood. This clonotype was obtained from a woman aged 18-29 years in good health. In DNA form, the CDR3 reads TGTGCCAGCAGTTCTGTGGGTCCGGGTGAGCAGTACTTC. Its translation: CASSSVGPGEQYF.